The entry below gives a single T cell receptor beta chain sequence along with its context. The source of the sample is a study of blood T cell repertoires in COVID-19. Study overall: T cells, B-cell-depleted T cells, or PBMCs supplied cDNA or gDNA.

The table came from immunoSEQ multiplex PCR; TCRdb's copy has only in-frame clones and leaves some out. The sample includes around 100,000 clones, more than 75% seen only once; the top ten take 6.2%. V was pared by 1 base and J by 8 bases, with 8 bases between. CDR3 length: 12 residues. The germline CDR1 and CDR2 sequences are SGHTA and FQGNSA. This TCR came from a human donor in a cohort sampled during active COVID-19. The chain recombines TRBV7-2 with TRBJ1-1, with D possibly matching TRBD1 (5 bases). Material: peripheral blood. This chain's CDR3 is CASSLGQREAFF. CDR3 bases: TGTGCCAGCAGCTTAGGACAGAGGGAAGCTTTCTTT. Full variable domain (outside the CDR3, taken from reference TRBV7-2 and TRBJ1-1): GAGVSQSPSNKVTEKGKDVELRCDPISGHTALYWYRQSLGQGLEFLIYFQGNSAPDKSGLPSDRFSAERTGGSVSTLTIQRTQQEDSAVYLCASSLGQREAFFGQGTRLTVV.